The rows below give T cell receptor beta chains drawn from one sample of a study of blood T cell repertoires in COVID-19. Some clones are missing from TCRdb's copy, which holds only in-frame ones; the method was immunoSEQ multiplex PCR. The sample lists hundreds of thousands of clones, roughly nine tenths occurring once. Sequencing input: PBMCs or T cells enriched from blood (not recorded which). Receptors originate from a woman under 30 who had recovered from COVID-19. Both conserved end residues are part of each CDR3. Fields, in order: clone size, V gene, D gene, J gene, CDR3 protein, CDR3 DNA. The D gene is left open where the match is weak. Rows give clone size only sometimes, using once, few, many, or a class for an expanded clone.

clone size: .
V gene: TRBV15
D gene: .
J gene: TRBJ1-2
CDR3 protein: CATSRDSSSHYGYTF
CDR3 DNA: TGTGCCACCAGCAGAGATTCCAGTTCCCACTATGGCTACACCTTC

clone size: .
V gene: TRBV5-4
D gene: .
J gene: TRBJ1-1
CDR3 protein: CASHDSTEAFF
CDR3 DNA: TGTGCCAGCCACGACAGCACTGAAGCTTTCTTT

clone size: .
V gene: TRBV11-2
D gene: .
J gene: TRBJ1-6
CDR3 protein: CASSLVLQGSPLHF
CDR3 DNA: TGTGCCAGCAGCTTAGTGCTGCAGGGTTCACCCCTCCACTTT

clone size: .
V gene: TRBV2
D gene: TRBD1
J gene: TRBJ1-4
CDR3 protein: CASSSHRGYDETNEKLFF
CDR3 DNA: TGTGCCAGCAGTAGCCACAGGGGGTACGATGAGACTAATGAAAAACTGTTTTTT

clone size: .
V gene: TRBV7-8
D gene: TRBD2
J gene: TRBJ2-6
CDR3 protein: CASSFGGAGANVLTF
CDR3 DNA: TGTGCCAGCAGCTTCGGGGGGGCTGGGGCCAACGTCCTGACTTTC

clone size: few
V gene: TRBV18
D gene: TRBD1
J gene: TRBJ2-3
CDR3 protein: CASSPLTGTGNTDTQYF
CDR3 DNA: TGTGCCAGCTCACCCTTAACCGGGACAGGGAATACAGATACGCAGTATTTT

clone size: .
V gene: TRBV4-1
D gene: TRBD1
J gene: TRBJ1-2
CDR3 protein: CASSQVRGTGRVDYGYTF
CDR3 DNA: TGCGCCAGCAGCCAAGTCAGGGGGACAGGAAGGGTTGACTATGGCTACACCTTC

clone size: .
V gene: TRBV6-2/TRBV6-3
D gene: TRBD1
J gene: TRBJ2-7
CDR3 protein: CASSQGQGIVNEQYF
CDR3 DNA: TGTGCCAGCAGCCAAGGACAGGGGATCGTAAACGAGCAGTACTTC

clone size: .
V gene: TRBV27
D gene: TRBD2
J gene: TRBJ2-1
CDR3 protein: CASTWGGTYNEQFF
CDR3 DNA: TGTGCCAGCACCTGGGGGGGGACCTACAATGAGCAGTTCTTC

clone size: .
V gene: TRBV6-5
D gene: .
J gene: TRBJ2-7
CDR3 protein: CASSYFRVESSYEQYF
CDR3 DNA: TGTGCCAGCAGTTACTTCAGGGTTGAGAGCTCCTACGAGCAGTACTTC

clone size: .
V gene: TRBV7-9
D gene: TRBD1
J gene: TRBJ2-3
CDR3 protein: CASSWTDRGSTDTQYF
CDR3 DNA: TGTGCCAGCAGCTGGACGGACAGGGGAAGCACAGATACGCAGTATTTT

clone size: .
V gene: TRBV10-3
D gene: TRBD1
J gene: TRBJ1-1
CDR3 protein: CAIQGAEGVRTEAFF
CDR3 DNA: TGTGCCATCCAGGGGGCAGAGGGGGTGAGGACTGAAGCTTTCTTT

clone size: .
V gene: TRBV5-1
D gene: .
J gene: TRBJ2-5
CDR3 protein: CASSGAQLQETQYF
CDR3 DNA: TGCGCCAGCAGCGGCGCACAGCTCCAAGAGACCCAGTACTTC

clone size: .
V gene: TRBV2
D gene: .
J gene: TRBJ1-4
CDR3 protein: CASQSGEKLFF
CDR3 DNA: TGTGCCAGCCAGAGCGGTGAAAAACTGTTTTTT

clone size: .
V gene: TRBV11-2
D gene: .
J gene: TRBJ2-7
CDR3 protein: CASSSQEAWGLYEQYF
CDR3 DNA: TGTGCCAGCAGCTCCCAGGAGGCCTGGGGATTGTACGAGCAGTACTTC

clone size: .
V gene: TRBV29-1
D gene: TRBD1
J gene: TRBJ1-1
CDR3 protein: CSARTGDRNTEAFF
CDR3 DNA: TGCAGCGCCCGTACAGGGGATCGTAACACTGAAGCTTTCTTT

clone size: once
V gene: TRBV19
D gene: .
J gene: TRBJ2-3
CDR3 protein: CARNLPRVDTQYF
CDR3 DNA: TGTGCCAGGAACTTGCCCCGAGTGGATACGCAGTATTTT

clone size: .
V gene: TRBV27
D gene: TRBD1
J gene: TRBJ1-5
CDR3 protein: CASSRQGWNQPQHF
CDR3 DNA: TGTGCCAGCAGTCGACAGGGGTGGAATCAGCCCCAGCATTTT

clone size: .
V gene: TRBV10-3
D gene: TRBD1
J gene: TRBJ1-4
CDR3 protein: CAISNRGTGDEKLFF
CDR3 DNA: TGTGCCATCAGTAACCGAGGAACAGGGGATGAAAAACTGTTTTTT

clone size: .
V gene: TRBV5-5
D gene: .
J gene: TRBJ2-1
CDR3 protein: CASSPPPRPTYNEQFF
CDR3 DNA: TGTGCCAGCAGCCCCCCACCGCGGCCCACCTACAATGAGCAGTTCTTC

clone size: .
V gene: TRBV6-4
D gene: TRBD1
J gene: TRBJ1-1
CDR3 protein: CASRRQGALTEAFF
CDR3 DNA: TGTGCCAGCAGAAGACAGGGGGCGCTTACTGAAGCTTTCTTT

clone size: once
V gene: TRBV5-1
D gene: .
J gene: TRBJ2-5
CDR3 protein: CASKTGLRAETQYF
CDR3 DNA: TGCGCCAGCAAGACAGGACTCAGGGCAGAGACCCAGTACTTC

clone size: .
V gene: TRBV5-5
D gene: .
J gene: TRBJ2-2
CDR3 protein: CASSPGVRTGELFF
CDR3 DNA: TGTGCCAGCAGCCCAGGGGTCCGCACCGGGGAGCTGTTTTTT

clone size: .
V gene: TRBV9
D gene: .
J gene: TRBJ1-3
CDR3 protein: CASSVQDGSGNTIYF
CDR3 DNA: TGTGCCAGCAGCGTACAGGATGGCTCTGGAAACACCATATATTTT